This T cell receptor (beta chain) was identified during a study of identifying expanded T cells in peripheral blood. Study-level points and caveats: Roughly 1.2 clones differed between technical replicates, versus approximately 17 and 20 over time. Clone count variance between approximately two-week samples rose with total template count.

V lost 1 base to trimming and J lost 0 bases; unmatched junction nucleotides: 0. The CDR3 sequence is 15 residues long. CDR1 and CDR2 (germline): SGHRS, YFSETQ. As regards this clone: Its specificity is unknown.

Assay used: immunoSEQ multiplex PCR; TCRdb lists only in-frame clones, some missing. The table shows about 98,000 clones, with about 91% occurring only once. No infections or other immune events were documented during collection. The source material was blood. The chain has TRBV5-1 and TRBJ2-1, with 8 bases lining up with TRBD2. The sequence came from a person aged 18 to 69 in good health. The CDR3 nucleotides read TGCGCCAGCAGCTTGACTAGCGGCTCCTACAATGAGCAGTTCTTC. Protein: CASSLTSGSYNEQFF.